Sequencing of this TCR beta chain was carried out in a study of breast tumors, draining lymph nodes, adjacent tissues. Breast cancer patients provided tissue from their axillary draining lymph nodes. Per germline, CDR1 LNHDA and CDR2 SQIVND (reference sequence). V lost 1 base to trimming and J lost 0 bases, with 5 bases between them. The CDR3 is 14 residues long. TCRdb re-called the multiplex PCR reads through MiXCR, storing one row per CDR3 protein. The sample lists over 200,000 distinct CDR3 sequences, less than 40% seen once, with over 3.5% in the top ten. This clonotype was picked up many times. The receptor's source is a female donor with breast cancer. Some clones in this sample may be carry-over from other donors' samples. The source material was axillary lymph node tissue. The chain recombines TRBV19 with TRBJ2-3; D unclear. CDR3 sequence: CASSIGASTDTQYF. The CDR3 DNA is TGTGCCAGTAGTATAGGGGCAAGCACAGATACGCAGTATTTT.